This T cell receptor (beta chain) was profiled in a study of Ad26.COV2.S vaccination and SARS-CoV-2 variants. TCRdb keeps only in-frame clones here, not all; method: immunoSEQ multiplex PCR. Here the sample spans roughly 140,000 clones, about nine tenths being singletons. J lost 6 bases, V lost 6 bases, and 14 bases had no gene match. CDR3 length: 17 amino acids. CDR1 and CDR2 (germline): MDHEN, SYDVKM. Sequences were derived from peripheral blood, sampled after recovery from COVID-19. This TCR came from a human donor who had recovered from COVID-19. The chain couples TRBV28 to TRBJ2-2, with TRBD1 matching 9 bases. The chain's CDR3 is CASRLIQTGGLSGELFF. The CDR3 bases are TGTGCCAGCAGACTAATTCAAACAGGGGGCTTATCCGGGGAGCTGTTTTTT.